What follows are 21 T cell receptor beta chains derived from one specimen sequenced in a study of blood T cell repertoires in COVID-19. The protocol was immunoSEQ multiplex PCR, while the TCRdb copy is restricted to in-frame clones and leaves out a portion. The sample has 240,000 or so clones; 88% are singletons. Sequencing was done on a sample of peripheral blood. These receptors were obtained from a woman aged 40 to 50 who had recovered from COVID-19.

This clone was seen once. The chain uses TRBV29-1 and TRBJ2-7; 13 bases map to TRBD2. The CDR3 sequence is 15 residues long. V was pared by 4 bases and J by 2 bases, with 5 bases of the junction left unmatched. From germline, CDR1 is SQVTM and CDR2 ANQGSEA. The CDR3 DNA is TGCAGCGTTGGGGGGACTAGCGGGAAAACCTACGAGCAGTACTTC. Amino acids: CSVGGTSGKTYEQYF.

Here the CDR3 DNA reads TGTGCCAGCTCACCCGTGACTGGGGGGTCTGAGCAGTTCTTC. It is translated as CASSPVTGGSEQFF. V is TRBV18 and J is TRBJ2-1, with D possibly being TRBD2 (6 bases). Per germline, CDR1 KGHSH and CDR2 LQKENI. The CDR3 totals 14 residues. V gave up 3 bases and J gave up 9 bases, with 15 bases separating them.

This clone was recorded once. V is TRBV29-1 and J is TRBJ1-4, with unresolved D. Germline V gene sequence: CDR1 SQVTM, CDR2 ANQGSEA. Trimming left V 4 bases short and J 7 bases short, with 13 bases between. The CDR3 has 13 amino acids. The CDR3 here is CSVVGGPPEKLFF. CDR3 DNA sequence: TGCAGCGTTGTGGGAGGACCTCCTGAAAAACTGTTTTTT.

The V gene is TRBV19, the J gene TRBJ1-5; D unresolved. Germline V gene sequence: CDR1 LNHDA, CDR2 SQIVND (reference sequence). V dropped 3 bases and J dropped 2 bases, with 26 bases sitting between them. This CDR3 has 20 amino acids. CDR3 DNA sequence: TGTGCCAGTAGTATTGGGCGGACGGGGAGCCTGGCGGAGGGCAATCAGCCCCAGCATTTT. Protein: CASSIGRTGSLAEGNQPQHF.

This chain links TRBV6-6 with TRBJ1-2, with a possible D match to TRBD1 (5 bases). The CDR3 has 13 residues. CDR1 MNHNY and CDR2 SVGAGI come from the germline V gene (reference sequence). The DNA for the CDR3 is TGTGGATTATGGGCAGGGCCTAACTATGGCTACACCTTC. It specifies CGLWAGPNYGYTF.

The CDR3 loop is CASSLVERGGYEQYF. Written as DNA, the CDR3 is TGTGCCAGCAGCTTAGTGGAGCGGGGGGGCTACGAGCAGTACTTC. The chain uses TRBV7-8 and TRBJ2-7; TRBD2 matches at 10 bases. The V segment lost 1 base and the J segment 3 bases; nucleotides outside the gene matches: 3. CDR3 length equals 15 residues. Germline assignment: CDR1 SGHVS and CDR2 FQNEAQ.

This chain joins TRBV15 and TRBJ1-4; TRBD1 aligns across 9 bases. CDR3 length: 15 residues. The germline V gene encodes CDR1 LNHNV and CDR2 YYDKDF (reference sequence). V trimming: 6 bases; J trimming: 7 bases; junction bases outside the gene matches: 9. The CDR3 DNA is TGTGCCACCAGTCGGACCGGGACAGGGAGTGAAAAACTGTTTTTT. Translated, it gives CATSRTGTGSEKLFF.

This clone appeared once. Written as DNA, the CDR3 is TGTGCCAGCAGCCAAGGGGGGCAATGGGGGACTGAAGCTTTCTTT. As protein: CASSQGGQWGTEAFF. The chain recombines TRBV14 with TRBJ1-1; D is possibly TRBD1 (6 bases). The V gene's germline CDR1 is SGHDN and CDR2 FVKESK. With 1 base removed from V and 5 bases from J, the gap between germline ends came to 14 bases. CDR3 length: 15 residues.

CDR3 region: CASTGQGAGEAFF. DNA for the CDR3: TGCGCCAGCACGGGGCAGGGGGCGGGTGAAGCTTTCTTT. V and J are TRBV10-2 and TRBJ1-1, with 8 bases aligning to TRBD1. This CDR3 contains 13 residues. The J segment lost 7 bases and the V segment lost 7 bases, leaving 8 bases of the junction unmatched. Germline V gives CDR1 WSHSY, CDR2 SAAADI.

CDR3 sequence (DNA): TGTGCCAGCAGCCGGACTAGCGGGACTCCCGACCACTACAATGAGCAGTTCTTC. Translated, it gives CASSRTSGTPDHYNEQFF. V and J are TRBV11-2 and TRBJ2-1, with 12 bases lining up with TRBD2. This CDR3 is built from 18 residues. Germline CDR1 reads SGHAT; CDR2 reads FQNNGV. J gave up 3 bases and V 5 bases, and 11 bases lay outside the gene matches.

The J gene is TRBJ2-1, the V gene TRBV3-1 (or the pseudogene TRBV3-2), with 14 bases that match TRBD2. The CDR3 has 17 residues. Germline V gene lookup returns CDR1 LGHDT and CDR2 YNNKEL (reference sequence). V gave up 4 bases and J gave up 7 bases; unmatched junction bases: 9. CDR3 sequence: CASSLLTGTSGRNEQFF. The CDR3, as DNA: TGTGCCAGCAGCCTCCTGACCGGGACTAGCGGGAGAAATGAGCAGTTCTTC.

This clone showed up just once. The J gene is TRBJ2-7, the V gene TRBV7-9, with a possible D match to TRBD1 (6 bases). This CDR3 region has 16 residues. CDR1 SEHNR and CDR2 FQNEAQ come from the germline V gene (reference sequence). V was clipped by 5 bases and J by 2 bases, with 19 bases between them. In DNA form, the CDR3 reads TGTGCCAGCAGCAACACGCAGGGGTTGATGGCCTACGAGCAGTACTTC. This sequence encodes CASSNTQGLMAYEQYF.

This clone was observed a single time. The rearrangement joins TRBV3-1 (or the pseudogene TRBV3-2) to TRBJ2-3; 9 nucleotides line up with TRBD1. The CDR3 has 15 amino acids. V was pared by 4 bases and J by 4 bases, with 6 bases of the junction left unmatched. Germline V gene lookup returns CDR1 LGHDT and CDR2 YNNKEL (reference sequence). The CDR3 protein is CASSPPGQGSDTQYF. CDR3 nucleotide sequence: TGTGCCAGCAGCCCCCCCGGACAGGGGTCAGATACGCAGTATTTT.

This rearrangement joins TRBV10-1 to TRBJ2-1; the D is unclear. The V end lost 1 base, the J end lost 7 bases, and 8 bases lay between the germline ends. The CDR3 is 13 residues long. CDR1 is WNHNN and CDR2 is SYGVQD in the germline V gene (reference sequence). DNA for the CDR3: TGCGCCAGCAGTGAGTATCCCCCGAATGAGCAGTTCTTC. It translates to CASSEYPPNEQFF.

The rearrangement joins TRBV30 to TRBJ2-7, with TRBD1 matching over 9 bases. With 0 bases clipped from V and 0 bases from J, the junction kept 9 bases outside the gene matches. This CDR3 spans 17 amino acids. Germline V CDR1 and CDR2: GTSNPN, SVGIG (reference sequence). This CDR3 is CAWSVSRRDRVSYEQYF. DNA of the CDR3: TGTGCCTGGAGTGTAAGCCGCCGGGACAGGGTCTCCTACGAGCAGTACTTC.

The chain recombines TRBV24-1 with TRBJ2-1; D is undetermined. Trimming left V 6 bases short and J 8 bases short, with 7 bases between. Per germline, CDR1 KGHDR and CDR2 SFDVKD. The CDR3 is 11 residues long. CDR3 sequence: CATSLRHEQFF. The DNA for the CDR3 is TGTGCCACCAGTTTGCGGCATGAGCAGTTCTTC.

The chain uses TRBV25-1 and TRBJ1-1; the match to TRBD1 covers 8 bases. The CDR3 spans 16 residues. The ends lost 6 bases at V and 7 bases at J; junction bases unmatched: 16. The germline V gene has CDR1 MGHDK and CDR2 SYGVNS. The CDR3 coding sequence is TGTGCCAGCAGGACTGCGAATTATAAACAGGGGGATGAAGCTTTCTTT. This codes for CASRTANYKQGDEAFF.

The chain carries TRBV7-3 and TRBJ2-7, with TRBD1 identical over 8 bases. V dropped 5 bases and J dropped 1; count of bases not matched to a gene: 4. The germline V gene has CDR1 SGHTA and CDR2 FQGTGA. The CDR3 has 14 residues. CDR3 in amino acids: CASSPRTGSYEQYF. In DNA, the CDR3 is TGTGCCAGCAGCCCCAGGACAGGGTCCTACGAGCAGTACTTC.

This clone was observed once. The rearrangement uses TRBV3-1 (or the pseudogene TRBV3-2) and TRBJ2-3, with 7 bases that match TRBD2. Trimming at V came to 4 bases and at J to 4 bases, leaving 2 bases not matched to a gene. Looked up from germline, CDR1 is LGHDT and CDR2 is YNNKEL (reference sequence). The length of the CDR3 is 13 residues. The CDR3 bases are TGTGCCAGCAGCCCTGGACTAGCAGATACGCAGTATTTT. It translates to CASSPGLADTQYF.

The chain couples TRBV3-1 (or the pseudogene TRBV3-2) to TRBJ2-1, with 7 bases aligning to TRBD2. Germline V gene data show CDR1 as LGHDT and CDR2 as YNNKEL (reference sequence). This CDR3 spans 17 amino acids. J lost 4 bases, V lost 0 bases, and 9 bases had no gene match. The CDR3 DNA follows: TGTGCCAGCAGCCAAGAGAGGCTTTGGGGGGGATACAATGAGCAGTTCTTC. Its translation is CASSQERLWGGYNEQFF.

The chain links TRBV7-9 to TRBJ1-1; 8 bases are shared with TRBD1. After removal of 4 bases from V and 3 bases from J, the junction contained 4 bases not matched to a gene. The CDR3 consists of 14 residues. Germline loops: CDR1 SEHNR, CDR2 FQNEAQ (reference sequence). CDR3 sequence (DNA): TGTGCCAGCAGCTCCAGGGGGCCCTACACTGAAGCTTTCTTT. Its translation is CASSSRGPYTEAFF.